This T cell receptor beta chain was captured in a study of identical twins. About this clonotype: No antigen is known for it.

Germline loops: CDR1 SGHAT, CDR2 FQNNGV. There are 16 residues in the CDR3. V lost 4 bases and J 0 bases, leaving 10 bases between the germline ends. Each cDNA held unique molecular identifiers, and template switching gave it a universal primer site. One entry per CDR3 protein, called by TCRdb with MiXCR from the 5' RACE reads. The table records approximately 210,000 distinct CDR3 sequences, over 5% of them present only once. The study, taken as a whole, reports: Conclusions were drawn cross-sectionally by statistical analysis, without following the same donors.

These data also featured in a second study, about T cells expressing NK-cell markers. According to that study: In several experiments, sorting was restricted to alpha-beta TCR T cells by an anti-gamma-delta TCR antibody.

This chain links TRBV11-2 with TRBJ2-6; no clear D. Sequencing input: CD8+ T cells sorted from blood. This receptor was taken from a woman aged 18-29 years in good health. CDR3 in amino acids: CASSSEFDSGANVLTF. The CDR3 bases are TGTGCCAGCAGCTCGGAATTTGACTCTGGGGCCAACGTCCTGACTTTC.